This T cell receptor beta chain appears in the sequencing data of a study of blood T cell repertoires in COVID-19. About the research overall: There were acute and convalescent COVID-19 samples, and they came from the United States, Italy and Spain. T cells, B-cell-depleted T cells, or PBMCs supplied cDNA or gDNA.

Clones were read by immunoSEQ multiplex PCR, and TCRdb kept only the in-frame ones, dropping some. The data contain 250,000 to 300,000 clones, 80% to 85% of them singletons. With 6 bases clipped from V and 7 bases from J, the junction kept 5 bases outside the gene matches. The CDR3 sequence is 13 residues long. Germline CDR1 reads LGHNT; CDR2 reads FRNRAP. The rearrangement uses TRBV12-5 and TRBJ2-1; the match to TRBD1 covers 8 bases. The TCR sequence derives from a man aged 35-49 years who had been exposed to COVID-19. Sequenced input: PBMCs or T cells enriched from blood (not recorded which). In nucleotides, the CDR3 is TGTGCTAGTGGCCCGGGACAGGCGAATGAGCAGTTCTTC. Translating gives CASGPGQANEQFF.